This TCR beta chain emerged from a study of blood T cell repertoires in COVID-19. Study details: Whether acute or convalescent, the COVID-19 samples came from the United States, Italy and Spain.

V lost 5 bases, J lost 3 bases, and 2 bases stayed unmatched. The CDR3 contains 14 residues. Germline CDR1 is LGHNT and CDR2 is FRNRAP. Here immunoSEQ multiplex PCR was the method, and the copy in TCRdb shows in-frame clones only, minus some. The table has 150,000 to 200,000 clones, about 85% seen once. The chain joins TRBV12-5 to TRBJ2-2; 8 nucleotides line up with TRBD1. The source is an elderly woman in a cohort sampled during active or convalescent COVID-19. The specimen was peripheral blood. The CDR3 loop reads CASGTDRDTGELFF. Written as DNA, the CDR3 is TGTGCTAGTGGTACGGACAGGGACACCGGGGAGCTGTTTTTT.